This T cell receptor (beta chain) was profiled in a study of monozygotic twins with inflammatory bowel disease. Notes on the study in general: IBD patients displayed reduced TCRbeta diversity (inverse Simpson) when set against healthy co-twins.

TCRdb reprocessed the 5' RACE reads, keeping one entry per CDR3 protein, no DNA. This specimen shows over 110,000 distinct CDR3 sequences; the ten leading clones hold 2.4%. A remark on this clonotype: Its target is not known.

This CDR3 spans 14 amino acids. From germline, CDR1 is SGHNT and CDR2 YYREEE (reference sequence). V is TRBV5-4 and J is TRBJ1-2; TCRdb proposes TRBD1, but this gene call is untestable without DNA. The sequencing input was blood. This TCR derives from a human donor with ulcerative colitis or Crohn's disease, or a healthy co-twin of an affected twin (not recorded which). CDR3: CASSLDRGGDGYTF.